This TCR beta chain derives from a study of T cell changes during pregnancy in multiple sclerosis. Method: immunoSEQ multiplex PCR; TCRdb's copy keeps in-frame clones and lacks some. The repertoire holds about 59,000 clones, with around 92% as singletons. There are 11 residues in the CDR3. The V gene's germline CDR1 is MDHEN and CDR2 SYDVKM. V lost 3 bases and J lost 13, with 10 bases in between. V and J are TRBV28 and TRBJ2-1; tentative D call: TRBD2 (6 bases). The source is a female donor in good health, enrolled as a control in a pregnancy study. Specimen: peripheral blood, collected in the second trimester of pregnancy. DNA for the CDR3: TGTGCCAGCAGTTTGGGAGGCAGCCAGTTCTTC. Protein product: CASSLGGSQFF. The entire variable domain, with the rest obtained from reference TRBV28 and TRBJ2-1, is as follows: DVKVTQSSRYLVKRTGEKVFLECVQDMDHENMFWYRQDPGLGLRLIYFSYDVKMKEKGDIPEGYSVSREKKERFSLILESASTNQTSMYLCASSLGGSQFFGPGTRLTVL.